A selection of T cell receptor beta chains follows, all from one sample in a study of low-dose radiotherapy and immunotherapy resistance in tumors. Via MiXCR, TCRdb re-called the reads, giving one row per CDR3 protein. The sample includes 60,000 to 90,000 distinct CDR3 sequences, around 30% of them seen just once. Material: PBMCs, obtained before treatment. The receptors here all came from a female donor with ovarian cancer. CDR3s include the opening cysteine and the closing phenylalanine or tryptophan. The D gene is left open where the match is weak. Expanded clones get a size class; other rows say once, few or many, or leave the size out.

D	V	size	J	DNA	CDR3
NA	TRBV4-1	once	TRBJ2-5	TGCGCCAGCAGCCATTCGGGAGAGACCCAGTACTTC	CASSHSGETQYF
TRBD1	TRBV11-2	NA	TRBJ2-3	TGTGCCAGCAGTTTACAGGGGCAAAAAGATACGCAGTATTTT	CASSLQGQKDTQYF
TRBD2	TRBV27	many	TRBJ2-1	TGTGCCAGCAGGACCTCCGGGACTAGCCAGTTCTTC	CASRTSGTSQFF
TRBD2	TRBV14	NA	TRBJ2-2	TGTGCCAGCAGCCAAGACGCTTCGGGGGGGCCCGGGGAGCTGTTTTTT	CASSQDASGGPGELFF
NA	TRBV5-5	NA	TRBJ2-2	TGTGCCAGCAGCCCGCGACTACCGAACACCGGGGAGCTGTTTTTT	CASSPRLPNTGELFF
TRBD2	TRBV5-4	medium-sized	TRBJ2-1	TGTGCCAGCAGCCTGACTAGCGGCTATGAGCAGTTCTTC	CASSLTSGYEQFF
NA	TRBV10-3	few	TRBJ2-6	TGTGCCATCAAAGCAGATCCCGGGGCCAACGTCCTGACTTTC	CAIKADPGANVLTF
NA	TRBV28	few	TRBJ1-1	TGTGCCAGCGGCCCGTGGGGCCGGGGCACTGAAGCTTTCTTT	CASGPWGRGTEAFF
NA	TRBV7-2	many	TRBJ2-2	TGTGCCAGCAGCGTCAGCGGGCTGAACACCGGGGAGCTGTTTTTT	CASSVSGLNTGELFF
TRBD1	TRBV9	NA	TRBJ1-5	TGTGCCAGCAGCCCCACCGGGACAGGGGGTCAGCCCCAGCATTTT	CASSPTGTGGQPQHF
NA	TRBV7-2	many	TRBJ2-3	TGTGCCAGCAGCCCAGGTGGGGGCACAGATACGCAGTATTTT	CASSPGGGTDTQYF
NA	TRBV29-1	many	TRBJ1-2	TGCAGCGTTGAAGATGGGGGCGCCGGTGGCTACACCTTC	CSVEDGGAGGYTF
TRBD2	TRBV5-1	many	TRBJ2-2	TGCGCCAGCAGCGCAAGCGGGGGACGTACCCTTCTGTCGTTT	CASSASGGRTLLSF
NA	TRBV20-1	NA	TRBJ2-1	TGCAGTGCATTACCGGGACGAGGATACAATGAGCAGTTCTTC	CSALPGRGYNEQFF
NA	TRBV6-2/TRBV6-3	NA	TRBJ2-7	TGTGCCAGCAGTTGGACGGCACAGAGCTCCTACGAGCAGTACTTC	CASSWTAQSSYEQYF
NA	TRBV28	NA	TRBJ1-6	TGTGCCAGCAGCCGGACGGGTGCATATAATTCACCCCTCCACTTT	CASSRTGAYNSPLHF
NA	TRBV6-5	few	TRBJ2-2	TGTGCCAGCAGTCGCCCTTCCGGGGTCAACACCGGGGAGCTGTTTTTT	CASSRPSGVNTGELFF
NA	TRBV6-2/TRBV6-3	few	TRBJ1-5	TGTGCCAGCAGTTACTCTTACTCTAGCAATCAGCCCCAGCATTTT	CASSYSYSSNQPQHF
TRBD2	TRBV12-5	many	TRBJ2-5	TGTGCTAGTGGTTTGGCTTTCAGGACTAGCGCACAAGAGACCCAGTACTTC	CASGLAFRTSAQETQYF
NA	TRBV5-1	few	TRBJ1-1	TGCGCCAGCAGCTTGGGGGCTGGCACTGAAGCTTTCTTT	CASSLGAGTEAFF
NA	TRBV5-1	many	TRBJ1-1	TGCGCCAGCAGCTTGAACGGGATAGAAGCTTTCTTT	CASSLNGIEAFF
TRBD1	TRBV7-9	many	TRBJ2-5	TGTGCCAGCAGCTTTGGACAGGGTAGGGGAGAGACCCAGTACTTC	CASSFGQGRGETQYF
TRBD2	TRBV6-8	many	TRBJ2-5	TGTGCCAGCAGTTACCCGACGACTAGCGGGACTGAGACCCAGTACTTC	CASSYPTTSGTETQYF
TRBD2	TRBV2	many	TRBJ2-1	TGTGCCAGCAGACTAGCGGGAGATGAGCAGTTCTTC	CASRLAGDEQFF
TRBD1	TRBV7-8	NA	TRBJ1-1	TGTGCCAGCAGCTTAGGGCAGGGGGTTCGGGACACTGAAGCTTTCTTT	CASSLGQGVRDTEAFF
NA	TRBV7-2	few	TRBJ2-7	TGTGCCAGCAGCTTCTCTGGAAGCGGCTCCTCCTACGAGCAGTACTTC	CASSFSGSGSSYEQYF
NA	TRBV28	many	TRBJ1-6	TGTGCCAGCAAGGAGGGTGGGGCACCCCTCCACTTT	CASKEGGAPLHF
TRBD2	TRBV18	NA	TRBJ2-7	TGTGCCAGCTCACCTGAGGCTAGCGGCCCCTACGAGCAGTACTTC	CASSPEASGPYEQYF